The 14 T cell receptor beta chains below come from one sample, sequenced in a study of T cells in Graves' hyperthyroidism and ophthalmopathy. There were TCR beta CDR3 regions amplified from RNA transcripts. HTBI primers drove first-round RT-PCR of the TCR CDR3. TCRdb reanalysed the multiplex PCR reads using MiXCR and keeps one entry per CDR3 protein. This repertoire shows about 270,000 distinct CDR3 sequences, 20% to 25% found once; its top ten account for around 62%. Sequencing was done on a sample of blood. The receptors derive from a man aged 30-40 years with Graves' ophthalmopathy.

Ten or more counts support this clonotype. The rearrangement joins TRBV2 to TRBJ1-2; the match to TRBD1 covers 9 bases. V dropped 5 bases and J dropped 8; count of bases not matched to a gene: 6. The germline CDR1 and CDR2 sequences are SNHLY and FYNNEI. The CDR3 is made up of 13 amino acids. CDR3 DNA sequence: TGTGCCAGCAGTCCCGGGACAGGGAGCGGCTACACCTTC. As protein: CASSPGTGSGYTF. Drawing the rest from reference TRBV2 and TRBJ1-2, the complete variable domain is EPEVTQTPSHQVTQMGQEVILRCVPISNHLYFYWYRQILGQKVEFLVSFYNNEISEKSEIFDDQFSVERPDGSNFTLKIRSTKLEDSAMYFCASSPGTGSGYTFGSGTRLTVV.

This clonotype was found a few times. V and J are TRBV20-1 and TRBJ2-3; 9 bases are shared with TRBD2. Germline lookup yields CDR1 DFQATT and CDR2 SNEGSKA (reference sequence). Unmatched junction bases numbered 11, after V lost 6 bases and J lost 4 bases. The CDR3 has 15 residues. The CDR3 coding sequence is TGCAGTGCAACCGAGACTAGCGGAGTTTCAGATACGCAGTATTTT. Residues: CSATETSGVSDTQYF.

In regard to this clonotype: At one boundary the junction diverges from the germline segment, which might be a read error. The chain employs TRBV25-1 and TRBJ2-7, with 8 bases matching TRBD1. Germline loops: CDR1 MGHDK, CDR2 SYGVNS. The CDR3 contains 14 residues. The chain's CDR3 is CASSTSDRGYGQYF. CDR3 DNA sequence: TGTGCCAGCAGTACTAGTGACAGGGGCTACGGGCAGTACTTC.

In this sample, this clonotype turned up once. A much larger clone differs from this one at a single base, so this may be a read error. The chain joins TRBV11-2 to TRBJ2-2, with TRBD1 matching 11 bases. The CDR3 consists of 19 residues. Germline CDR1 and CDR2: SGHAT and FQNNGV. The CDR3 sequence: CARSLDGQGALRIAGELFF. CDR3 nucleotides: TGTGCCCGCAGCTTAGACGGACAGGGGGCGTTAAGAATCGCCGGGGAGCTGTTTTTT.

This clonotype was seen more than once but under ten times. The V call is TRBV20-1, the J call TRBJ2-5; 8 bases match TRBD2. The CDR3 totals 13 residues. Per germline, CDR1 DFQATT and CDR2 SNEGSKA (reference sequence). The ends lost 3 bases at V and 2 bases at J; junction bases unmatched: 2. The CDR3 sequence: CSASGLAQETQYF. The CDR3 DNA sequence: TGCAGTGCTAGCGGACTAGCACAAGAGACCCAGTACTTC.

A word on this clonotype: Since the CDR3 does not end with the conserved phenylalanine or tryptophan, this likely comes from a read error. The chain uses TRBV20-1 and TRBJ2-7; TRBD2 matches 9 bases. Germline CDR1 and CDR2: DFQATT and SNEGSKA (reference sequence). Losses at the gene ends were 5 bases for V and 3 bases for J; bases not matched to a gene: 14. CDR3 length: 16 amino acids. The chain's CDR3 is CSAPLGREGRFYEQYL. Here the CDR3 DNA reads TGCAGTGCTCCCCTCGGGCGGGAGGGCCGATTCTACGAGCAGTACCTC.

This clonotype has just a few counts. This chain uses TRBV4-1 with TRBJ1-4; D remains unclear. The length of the CDR3 is 15 residues. The germline CDR1 and CDR2 sequences are MGHRA and YSYEKL. V was clipped by 6 bases and J by 5 bases, with 16 bases between them. CDR3 sequence (DNA): TGCGCCAGCAGGACTGAGCGATTCCTAAATGAAAAACTGTTTTTT. Its protein is CASRTERFLNEKLFF.

This clonotype was counted a few times. CDR3 nucleotide sequence: TGTGCCAGCAGCTCATCTAGCGGATTTAGCACAGATACGCAGTATTTT. Translated: CASSSSSGFSTDTQYF. The J gene is TRBJ2-3, the V gene TRBV11-1; 7 nucleotides line up with TRBD2. The CDR3 length is 16 residues. CDR1 is SGHAT and CDR2 is FQDESV in the germline V gene (reference sequence). The V gene end was trimmed by 4 bases and the J gene end by 0 bases; junction bases not matched to a gene: 7.

Only a few counts were recorded for this clonotype. The rearrangement uses TRBV29-1 and TRBJ2-3; D remains unclear. CDR3 size: 12 residues. Trimming removed 3 bases at V and 0 bases at J, with 4 bases between. CDR1 SQVTM and CDR2 ANQGSEA come from the germline V gene. The CDR3 spells CSVDLSTDTQYF. The CDR3 DNA sequence: TGCAGCGTTGACCTTAGCACAGATACGCAGTATTTT.

The table lists this clonotype with many counts. The chain recombines TRBV20-1 with TRBJ2-1; 11 bases line up with TRBD2. J lost 8 bases, V lost 5 bases, and 8 bases had no gene match. The germline V gene has CDR1 DFQATT and CDR2 SNEGSKA (reference sequence). The CDR3 loop spans 14 amino acids. The CDR3: CSAGTGTSGYEQFF. The CDR3 bases are TGCAGTGCTGGAACCGGGACTAGCGGCTATGAGCAGTTCTTC.

This clonotype has only a few counts. V is TRBV6-1 and J is TRBJ1-5; unclear D gene. Trimming pared 6 bases from V and 5 bases from J, leaving 17 bases between. This CDR3 contains 15 residues. The germline V gene encodes CDR1 MNHNS and CDR2 SASEGT. CDR3 amino acids: CASRPPGSHDQPQHF. In DNA form, the CDR3 reads TGTGCCAGCAGGCCACCCGGCAGCCACGATCAGCCCCAGCATTTT.

Only a few counts were recorded for this clonotype. This chain links TRBV29-1 with TRBJ1-5; perhaps TRBD1 as D (5 bases). CDR3 length equals 13 residues. V shed 0 bases and J shed 6 bases, with 9 bases lying between them. The germline V gene encodes CDR1 SQVTM and CDR2 ANQGSEA. As DNA, the CDR3 is TGCAGCGTTGAAGAACAGGACGGTCAGCCCCAGCATTTT. Amino acid sequence: CSVEEQDGQPQHF.

This clonotype has a count of ten or more. The V gene is TRBV20-1, the J gene TRBJ1-2, with 8 positions matching TRBD1. J lost 6 bases, V lost 1 base, and 4 bases had no gene match. This CDR3 has 13 amino acids. Looked up from germline, CDR1 is DFQATT and CDR2 is SNEGSKA (reference sequence). The CDR3 sequence is CSARGAGGNGYTF. The CDR3 region has the DNA TGCAGTGCTAGAGGAGCAGGGGGCAATGGCTACACCTTC.

This clonotype was seen only a few times. The CDR3 is CASSFGTGVRNEQFF. The CDR3 region has the DNA TGTGCCAGCAGCTTCGGGACAGGGGTACGCAATGAGCAGTTCTTC. This sequence joins TRBV5-4 and TRBJ2-1; 10 positions agree with TRBD1. The V gene end was trimmed by 2 bases and the J gene end by 6 bases; junction bases not matched to a gene: 5. Germline CDR1 SGHNT, CDR2 YYREEE (reference sequence). This CDR3 has 15 amino acids.